The clone carrying this TCR beta chain has more than one count but fewer than ten. Antigen unknown. The CDR3 spans 13 residues. V shed 1 base and J shed 11 bases, with 14 bases lying between them. The V gene's germline CDR1 is SGHAT and CDR2 FQNNGV. This entry comes from a study of cytomegalovirus exposure and HLA in healthy donors. Study-level findings and limits: When a later analysis compared HLA-associated TCR beta chains with equally common others, the HLA-associated chains turned out to be more clonally expanded and to have lower generation probabilities.

Use of 60 Vbeta and 13 Jbeta primers characterized the PCR. The assay was immunoSEQ multiplex PCR, and TCRdb's table has in-frame clones only and misses some. This table holds some 130,000 clones, approximately 8.9% found once. This chain connects TRBV11-2 to TRBJ1-1; D remains unclear. This receptor was identified in a middle-aged woman in good health and CMV-seropositive. Material: PBMCs. Here the CDR3 reads CASSLAGNPAAFF. The CDR3 DNA sequence: TGTGCCAGCAGCTTAGCGGGAAATCCTGCTGCTTTCTTT.